The entry below gives a single T cell receptor (beta chain) sequence along with its context. What it binds is not known. At a deep level, the assay was run. Clones were read by immunoSEQ multiplex PCR, and TCRdb kept only the in-frame ones, dropping some. The table lists about 1 million clones, 60% to 80% of them singletons, with over 1.3% in the top ten. This sample was taken from a study of shared clonotypes between healthy human individuals. Study information: For every donor, three CD4 naive, three CD4 memory, two CD8 naive and one CD8 memory plates were used. Overall study results and limits: It was observed that 5% to 6% of naive CD4 clonotypes were shared across several donors.

V dropped 6 bases and J dropped 5; count of bases not matched to a gene: 9. Germline V gene sequence: CDR1 SGHTS, CDR2 YDEGEE. The CDR3 is 15 residues long. Naive CD45RA+ and memory CD45RA-negative subsets were split from CD4+ cells. Source material: memory CD4+ T cells sorted from blood. The subset: CD45RA-negative fraction. The clonotype was recovered from a man aged 18 to 30 in good health. The V call is TRBV5-8, the J call TRBJ1-4; 8 positions match TRBD1. Here the CDR3 DNA reads TGTGCCAGCACCCCTCGGACAGGGAAGAATGAAAAACTGTTTTTT. Its translation is CASTPRTGKNEKLFF.